This T cell receptor beta chain originates from a study of T cells in localized non-small cell lung cancer. This CDR3 has 14 amino acids. V trimming: 6 bases; J trimming: 3 bases; junction bases outside the gene matches: 5. CDR1 and CDR2 from the germline V gene are MNHGY and SAAAGT. This clone is classed as medium-sized. Libraries were prepared by immunoSEQ multiplex PCR; TCRdb keeps only in-frame clonotypes and omits some of them. Here the sample spans about 1,800 clones, about a fifth being singletons. Here the sequenced sample was normal lung tissue next to the tumor, taken before any cancer treatment. This sequence joins TRBV6-8 and TRBJ2-1; 7 nucleotides match TRBD1. This clonotype was sampled from a woman aged 40-69 years with stage I lung adenocarcinoma. The CDR3 DNA reads as TGTGCCAGCAGGACAGGGACATACTACAATGAGCAGTTCTTC. Amino acids: CASRTGTYYNEQFF.